These 25 T cell receptor beta chains were sequenced from one sample in a study of T cells in Graves' hyperthyroidism and ophthalmopathy. The source material, RNA transcripts, was used to amplify TCR beta CDR3 regions. Using the HTBI primer set, a first-round RT-PCR was run on the TCR CDR3. TCRdb called the multiplex PCR reads again in MiXCR, with one record for every CDR3 protein. The sample carries hundreds of thousands of distinct CDR3 sequences, approximately 15% recorded once. Sequenced input: blood. Every receptor here comes from a woman in her late teens or twenties with Graves' hyperthyroidism.

There are a few counts of this clonotype. A much more abundant neighbour one base away suggests this may be a read error. V usage is TRBV18 and J usage is TRBJ2-7; a weak D match, TRBD1 (6 bases). The last part of the DNA fits TRBJ2-1 better; the J call may be wrong. The CDR3 covers 15 residues. CDR1 and CDR2 (germline): KGHSH, LQKENI. In DNA form, the CDR3 reads TGTGCCAGCTCACCGGGATTTCAGGGGTCCTACGAGCAGTTCTTC. Protein: CASSPGFQGSYEQFF.

This clonotype was seen many times. The chain carries TRBV27 and TRBJ1-5, with 7 nucleotides matching TRBD1. With 3 bases clipped from V and 14 bases from J, the junction kept 10 bases outside the gene matches. The CDR3 has 13 amino acids. CDR1 and CDR2 from the germline V gene are MNHEY and SMNVEV (reference sequence). The CDR3 sequence is CASSFEGQEIKHF. The CDR3 DNA is TGTGCCAGCAGTTTCGAAGGACAGGAAATCAAGCATTTT.

This clonotype was detected a few times. This chain connects TRBV20-1 to TRBJ2-3, with D unresolved. Trimming removed 7 bases at V and 1 base at J, with 15 bases between. CDR1 is DFQATT and CDR2 is SNEGSKA in the germline V gene (reference sequence). This CDR3 is 14 amino acids long. The CDR3 sequence: CSGNLRAGTDTQYF. The DNA of the CDR3 is TGCAGTGGGAACCTCCGGGCCGGCACAGATACGCAGTATTTT.

This clonotype came up many times. The chain joins TRBV13 to TRBJ2-7; the D gene could be TRBD1 or TRBD2 (6 bases each). CDR3 length equals 14 residues. The germline V gene has CDR1 PRHDT and CDR2 FYEKMQ (reference sequence). Trimming pared 1 base from V and 2 bases from J, leaving 9 bases between. The CDR3 is CASSLEGGPYEQYF. The DNA of the CDR3 is TGTGCCAGCAGCTTAGAGGGGGGACCCTACGAGCAGTACTTC.

The rearrangement uses TRBV15 and TRBJ2-7; maybe TRBD2 (7 bases). V lost 3 bases and J lost 5, with 14 bases in between. Germline V CDR1 and CDR2: LNHNV, YYDKDF (reference sequence). The CDR3 sequence is 14 residues long. In DNA, the CDR3 is TGTGCCACCAGCAGCTTAAGGGGGGGCCACGAGCAGTACTTC. This sequence encodes CATSSLRGGHEQYF.

The genes are TRBV11-2 and TRBJ2-1; 10 bases are a match to TRBD1. Germline V gene data show CDR1 as SGHAT and CDR2 as FQNNGV. This CDR3 contains 15 residues. V shed 4 bases and J 9 bases; nucleotides not matched to a gene: 9. The CDR3 spells CASSWGGTGAIEQFF. CDR3 DNA sequence: TGTGCCAGCAGCTGGGGGGGGACAGGGGCTATTGAGCAGTTCTTC.

This clonotype was recorded a few times. The chain carries TRBV24-1 and TRBJ2-1; 9 nucleotides match TRBD2. The CDR3 covers 18 residues. V lost 4 bases and J lost 0; bases outside the gene matches: 9. Per the germline V gene, CDR1 is KGHDR and CDR2 is SFDVKD. CDR3 DNA: TGTGCCACCAGTGACCCCAGCGGGAGGTATAGCTCCTACAATGAGCAGTTCTTC. Protein sequence: CATSDPSGRYSSYNEQFF.

Comment on this clonotype: A clone one base away is much larger, so this may be a read error. V is TRBV6-2 or TRBV6-3 and J is TRBJ2-1; 9 positions agree with TRBD1. This CDR3 is 14 amino acids long. CDR1 is MNHEY and CDR2 is SVGEGT in the germline V gene. The CDR3 DNA reads TGTGCCGGCAGTGGGACAGGGCTCAAGGATGAGCAGTTCTTC. The encoded protein is CAGSGTGLKDEQFF.

Ten or more counts support this clonotype. The CDR3 is CASSLGTSGTTINRQYF. The CDR3 DNA is TGTGCCAGCAGCTTGGGGACTAGCGGGACCACCATAAATCGGCAGTACTTC. This rearrangement joins TRBV7-8 to TRBJ2-7; TRBD2 matches at 13 bases. The ends lost 3 bases at V and 9 bases at J; junction bases unmatched: 14. The CDR3 totals 17 residues. CDR1 and CDR2 from the germline V gene are SGHVS and FQNEAQ. The variable domain in full, with the rest retrieved from reference TRBV7-8 and TRBJ2-7, is GAGVSQSPRYKVAKRGQDVALRCDPISGHVSLFWYQQALGQGPEFLTYFQNEAQLDKSGLPSDRFFAERPEGSVSTLKIQRTQQEDSAVYLCASSLGTSGTTINRQYFGPGTRLTVT.

In regard to this clonotype: Just one base apart from a much larger clone, this may be a read error. The chain uses TRBV28 and TRBJ1-1, with TRBD1 identical over 7 bases. The CDR3 runs to 13 residues. Unmatched junction bases numbered 7, after V lost 5 bases and J lost 7 bases. The V gene's germline CDR1 is MDHEN and CDR2 SYDVKM. The DNA of the CDR3 is TGTGCCAGCAGTGGCAGGGGGGCAGATGAAGCTTTCTTT. This encodes CASSGRGADEAFF.

The chain recombines TRBV29-1 with TRBJ1-5; 8 bases align to TRBD1. The CDR3 runs 13 residues. After removal of 6 bases from V and 7 bases from J, the junction contained 8 bases not matched to a gene. Per the germline V gene, CDR1 is SQVTM and CDR2 is ANQGSEA. CDR3 coding DNA: TGCAGCGTGACGGACAGGGTGGGCCAGCCCCAGCATTTT. It encodes CSVTDRVGQPQHF.

The CDR3 region has the DNA TGTGCCAGTGTGATCGGGGCCGTAGGCACCGGGGAGCTGTTTTTT. Translating gives CASVIGAVGTGELFF. The genes are TRBV19 and TRBJ2-2; D is tentatively TRBD1 or TRBD2 (5 bases each). Germline V gene data show CDR1 as LNHDA and CDR2 as SQIVND (reference sequence). The germline V and J ends were trimmed by 8 bases and 4 bases, with 17 bases remaining between them. This CDR3 has 15 amino acids. The variable domain in full, completed from reference TRBV19 and TRBJ2-2, reads DGGITQSPKYLFRKEGQNVTLSCEQNLNHDAMYWYRQDPGQGLRLIYYSQIVNDFQKGDIAEGYSVSREKKESFPLTVTSAQKNPTAFYLCASVIGAVGTGELFFGEGSRLTVL.

This clonotype occurred many times. The J gene is TRBJ2-1, the V gene TRBV12-3 or TRBV12-4; TRBD2 is a possible D gene (5 bases). The V gene lost 5 bases and the J gene lost 9 bases, with 20 bases spanning the gap. This CDR3 comprises 15 residues. For the CDR3, the DNA is TGTGCCAGCAGTGCCGGAAGGACTTTAGCCCTTGAGCAGTTCTTC. The encoded protein is CASSAGRTLALEQFF.

This clonotype was counted a few times. This chain joins TRBV4-1 and TRBJ2-1; no definite D call. Germline CDR1 reads MGHRA; CDR2 reads YSYEKL. CDR3 length: 17 amino acids. Trimming took 0 bases from V and 5 from J, leaving 17 bases between them. The CDR3 nucleotides read TGCGCCAGCAGCCAAGAGGGGTCGGGCAGGCCGAACAATGAGCAGTTCTTC. It is translated as CASSQEGSGRPNNEQFF.

This clonotype was seen repeatedly, ten times or more. V is TRBV12-3 or TRBV12-4 and J is TRBJ1-1, with 8 positions matching TRBD1. The V gene end was trimmed by 6 bases and the J gene end by 10 bases; junction bases not matched to a gene: 16. The CDR3 has 15 amino acids. The CDR3 sequence is CASRLWDRLAIGAFF. CDR3 DNA: TGTGCCAGCAGACTATGGGACAGGTTGGCCATCGGAGCTTTCTTT.

In this sample, this clonotype turned up many times. The rearrangement uses TRBV11-2 and TRBJ1-1; D call uncertain. There are 15 residues in the CDR3. Per the germline V gene, CDR1 is SGHAT and CDR2 is FQNNGV. V was cut by 5 bases and J by 1 base, with 14 bases left in between. This CDR3 is CASSPKGPGNTEAFF. The CDR3 nucleotides read TGTGCCAGCAGCCCTAAAGGCCCGGGGAACACTGAAGCTTTCTTT.

The chain carries TRBV27 and TRBJ2-7; TRBD1 is a possible D gene (6 bases). The V end lost 3 bases, the J end lost 5 bases, and 11 bases lay between the germline ends. Germline CDR1 is MNHEY and CDR2 is SMNVEV (reference sequence). The CDR3 is 13 residues long. CDR3 sequence: CASSFSGVNEQYF. The CDR3 nucleotides are TGTGCCAGCAGTTTCTCAGGGGTAAACGAGCAGTACTTC.

This clonotype was detected many times. This rearrangement joins TRBV2 to TRBJ2-3, with 7 positions matching TRBD2. Looked up from germline, CDR1 is SNHLY and CDR2 is FYNNEI. V lost 4 bases, J lost 1 base, and 5 bases stayed unmatched. This CDR3 region has 15 residues. The CDR3: CASSGDSGRTDTQYF. CDR3 sequence (DNA): TGTGCCAGCAGTGGGGATAGCGGGCGCACAGATACGCAGTATTTT.

This clonotype was detected many times. The chain carries TRBV28 and TRBJ2-3, with D tentatively TRBD2 (6 bases). The germline gives CDR1 MDHEN, CDR2 SYDVKM. The CDR3 loop spans 13 amino acids. V gave up 6 bases and J gave up 3 bases, with 10 bases separating them. CDR3 residues: CASSGEATDTQYF. CDR3 nucleotides: TGTGCCAGCAGCGGGGAGGCGACAGATACGCAGTATTTT.

This clonotype was seen a handful of times. This chain uses TRBV2 with TRBJ2-1, with D maybe TRBD2 (7 bases). The CDR3 extends over 15 amino acids. The germline V and J ends were trimmed by 6 bases and 4 bases, with 16 bases remaining between them. CDR1 is SNHLY, CDR2 FYNNEI, per germline. In DNA form, the CDR3 reads TGTGCCAGCAGCGCTCGGGGAGGGGGGTACAATGAGCAGTTCTTC. This sequence encodes CASSARGGGYNEQFF.

The V and J genes are TRBV27 and TRBJ2-7; D is uncertain. Trimming removed 3 bases at V and 3 bases at J, with 18 bases between. Germline CDR1 is MNHEY and CDR2 is SMNVEV (reference sequence). This CDR3 has 16 residues. The DNA of the CDR3 is TGTGCCAGCAGTTTCCAGCCTGTCCGGACCCTCTACGAGCAGTACTTC. Residues: CASSFQPVRTLYEQYF.

The CDR3 protein is CASSSDASSYEQYF. The CDR3 DNA reads as TGTGCCAGCAGCTCGGACGCGAGCTCCTACGAGCAGTACTTC. This rearrangement joins TRBV7-9 to TRBJ2-7; D is ambiguous. The germline CDR1 and CDR2 sequences are SEHNR and FQNEAQ (reference sequence). CDR3 length equals 14 residues. With 4 bases removed from V and 0 bases from J, the gap between germline ends came to 10 bases.

This clonotype has a count of ten or more. The V call is TRBV11-2, the J call TRBJ2-1; 9 nucleotides align to TRBD2. The CDR3 loop spans 16 amino acids. CDR1 is SGHAT and CDR2 is FQNNGV in the germline V gene. Trimming removed 0 bases from V and 4 bases from J; junction bases left unmatched: 4. The DNA of the CDR3 is TGTGCCAGCAGCTTAGACCTAGCGGGGTTTTACAATGAGCAGTTCTTC. This codes for CASSLDLAGFYNEQFF.

J is TRBJ2-4 and V is TRBV6-5; D gene ambiguous. The CDR3 runs to 16 residues. CDR1 is MNHEY and CDR2 is SVGAGI in the germline V gene. The germline V and J ends were trimmed by 2 bases and 1 base, with 12 bases remaining between them. CDR3 sequence: CASSYTVGSAKNIQYF. DNA for the CDR3: TGTGCCAGCAGTTACACGGTCGGGTCGGCCAAAAACATTCAGTACTTC.

V and J are TRBV6-1 and TRBJ2-1; D may be TRBD2 (6 bases). The CDR3 contains 13 residues. Germline values: CDR1 MNHNS, CDR2 SASEGT. V was cut by 7 bases and J by 4 bases, with 11 bases left in between. The DNA for the CDR3 is TGTGCCAGCACCGGGAGCGAGTACAATGAGCAGTTCTTC. This encodes CASTGSEYNEQFF.